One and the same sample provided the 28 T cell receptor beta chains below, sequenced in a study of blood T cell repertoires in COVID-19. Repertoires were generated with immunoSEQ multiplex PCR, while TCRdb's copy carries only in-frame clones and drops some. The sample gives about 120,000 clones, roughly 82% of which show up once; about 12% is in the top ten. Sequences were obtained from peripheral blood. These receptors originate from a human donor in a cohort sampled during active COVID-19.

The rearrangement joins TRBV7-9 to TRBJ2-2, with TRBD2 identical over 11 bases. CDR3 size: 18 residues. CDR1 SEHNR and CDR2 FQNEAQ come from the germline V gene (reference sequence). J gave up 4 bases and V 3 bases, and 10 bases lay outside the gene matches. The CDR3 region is CASSFPTSGGVTTGELFF. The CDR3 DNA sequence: TGTGCCAGCAGCTTCCCCACTAGCGGGGGCGTAACCACCGGGGAGCTGTTTTTT.

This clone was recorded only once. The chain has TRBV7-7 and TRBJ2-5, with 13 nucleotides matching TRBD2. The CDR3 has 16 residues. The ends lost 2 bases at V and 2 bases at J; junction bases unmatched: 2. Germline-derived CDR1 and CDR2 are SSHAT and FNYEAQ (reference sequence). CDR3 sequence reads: CASSLRTSGGQETQYF. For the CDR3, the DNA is TGTGCCAGCAGCTTAAGGACTAGCGGGGGACAAGAGACCCAGTACTTC.

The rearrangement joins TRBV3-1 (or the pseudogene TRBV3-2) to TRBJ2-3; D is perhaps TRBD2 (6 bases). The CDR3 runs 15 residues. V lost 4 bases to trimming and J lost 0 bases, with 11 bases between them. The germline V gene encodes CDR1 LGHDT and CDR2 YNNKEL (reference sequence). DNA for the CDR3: TGTGCCAGCAGCCCGCTTGGGAGGAGCACAGATACGCAGTATTTT. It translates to CASSPLGRSTDTQYF.

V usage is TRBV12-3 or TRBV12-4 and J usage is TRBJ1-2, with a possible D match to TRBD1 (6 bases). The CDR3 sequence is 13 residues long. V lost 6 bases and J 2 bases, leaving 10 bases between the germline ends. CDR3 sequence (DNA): TGTGCCAGCAGCAAGACAGGAAACTATGGCTACACCTTC. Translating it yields CASSKTGNYGYTF.

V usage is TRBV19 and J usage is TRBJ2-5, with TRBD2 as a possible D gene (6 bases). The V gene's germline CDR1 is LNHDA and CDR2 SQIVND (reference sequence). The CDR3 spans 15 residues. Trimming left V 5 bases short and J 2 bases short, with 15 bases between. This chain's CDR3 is CASSPRGGVQETQYF. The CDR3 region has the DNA TGTGCCAGTAGTCCGCGGGGCGGGGTACAAGAGACCCAGTACTTC.

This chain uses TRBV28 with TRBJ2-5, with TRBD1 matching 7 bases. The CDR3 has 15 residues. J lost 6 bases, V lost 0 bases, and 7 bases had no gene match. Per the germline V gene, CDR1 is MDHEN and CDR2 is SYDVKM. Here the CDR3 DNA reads TGTGCCAGCAGTTTATGGACAGGGAAGGTGAAGACCCAGTACTTC. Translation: CASSLWTGKVKTQYF.

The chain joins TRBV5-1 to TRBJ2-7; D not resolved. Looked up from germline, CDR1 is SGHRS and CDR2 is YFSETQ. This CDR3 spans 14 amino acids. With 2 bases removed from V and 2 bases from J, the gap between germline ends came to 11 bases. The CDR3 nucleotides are TGCGCCAGCAGCTTTAATGGAGATACCTACGAGCAGTACTTC. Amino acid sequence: CASSFNGDTYEQYF.

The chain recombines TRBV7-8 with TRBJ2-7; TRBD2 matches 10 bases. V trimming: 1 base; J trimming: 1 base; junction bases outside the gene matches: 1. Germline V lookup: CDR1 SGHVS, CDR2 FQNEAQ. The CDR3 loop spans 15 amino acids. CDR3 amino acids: CASSLELAGSYEQYF. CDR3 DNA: TGTGCCAGCAGCTTAGAACTAGCGGGGTCCTACGAGCAGTACTTC.

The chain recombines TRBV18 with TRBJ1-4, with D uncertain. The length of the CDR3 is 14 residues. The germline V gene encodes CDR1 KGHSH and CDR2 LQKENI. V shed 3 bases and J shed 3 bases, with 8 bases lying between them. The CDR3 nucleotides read TGTGCCAGCTCACCGGGCCAAGCTAATGAAAAACTGTTTTTT. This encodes CASSPGQANEKLFF.

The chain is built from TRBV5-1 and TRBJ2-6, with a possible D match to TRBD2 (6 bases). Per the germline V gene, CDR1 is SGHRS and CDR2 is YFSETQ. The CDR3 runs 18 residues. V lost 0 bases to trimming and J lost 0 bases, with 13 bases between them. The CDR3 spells CASSLEAGRSSGANVLTF. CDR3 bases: TGCGCCAGCAGCTTGGAGGCAGGGAGGAGCTCTGGGGCCAACGTCCTGACTTTC.

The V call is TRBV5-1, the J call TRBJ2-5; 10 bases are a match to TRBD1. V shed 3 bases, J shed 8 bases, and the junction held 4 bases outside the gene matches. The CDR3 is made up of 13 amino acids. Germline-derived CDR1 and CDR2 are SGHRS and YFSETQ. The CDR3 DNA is TGCGCCAGCAGCTCCGGGACAGGGGAAACCCAGTACTTC. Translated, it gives CASSSGTGETQYF.

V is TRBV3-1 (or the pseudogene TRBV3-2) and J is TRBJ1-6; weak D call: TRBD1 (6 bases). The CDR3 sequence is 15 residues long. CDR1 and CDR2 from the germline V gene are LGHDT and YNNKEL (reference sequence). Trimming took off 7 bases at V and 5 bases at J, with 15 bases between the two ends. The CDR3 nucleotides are TGTGCCAGCACCCAGGGGCCGGTAGATAATTCACCCCTCCACTTT. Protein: CASTQGPVDNSPLHF.

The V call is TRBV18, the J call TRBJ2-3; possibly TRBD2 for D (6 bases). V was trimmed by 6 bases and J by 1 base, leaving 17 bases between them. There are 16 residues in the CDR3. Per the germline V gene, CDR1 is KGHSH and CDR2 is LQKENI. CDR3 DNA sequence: TGTGCCAGCTCCCCCATCCGGGACTTCGGCACAGATACGCAGTATTTT. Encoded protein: CASSPIRDFGTDTQYF.

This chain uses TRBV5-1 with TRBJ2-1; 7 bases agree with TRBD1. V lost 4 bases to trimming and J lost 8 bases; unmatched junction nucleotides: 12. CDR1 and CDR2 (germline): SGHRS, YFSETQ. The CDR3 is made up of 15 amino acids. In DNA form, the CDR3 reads TGCGCCAGCAGCCCACGGGGACAGTCACTTTATGAGCAGTTCTTC. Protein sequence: CASSPRGQSLYEQFF.

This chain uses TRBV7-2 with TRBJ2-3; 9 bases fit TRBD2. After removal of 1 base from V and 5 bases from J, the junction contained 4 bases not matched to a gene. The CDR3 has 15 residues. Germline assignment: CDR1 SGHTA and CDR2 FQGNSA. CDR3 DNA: TGTGCCAGCAGCTTAGTAGCGGGGGACGGAGATACGCAGTATTTT. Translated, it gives CASSLVAGDGDTQYF.

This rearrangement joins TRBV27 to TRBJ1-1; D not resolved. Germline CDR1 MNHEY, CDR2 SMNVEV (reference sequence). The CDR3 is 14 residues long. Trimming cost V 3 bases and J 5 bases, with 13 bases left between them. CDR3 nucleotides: TGTGCCAGCAGTTTCAGCCCGGGGTCGACTGAAGCTTTCTTT. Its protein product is CASSFSPGSTEAFF.

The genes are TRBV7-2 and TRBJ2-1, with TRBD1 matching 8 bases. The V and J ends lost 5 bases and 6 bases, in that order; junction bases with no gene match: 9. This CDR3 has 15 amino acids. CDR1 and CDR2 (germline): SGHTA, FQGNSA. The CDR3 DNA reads TGTGCCAGCAGCCCCCGGGACAGGTATGTCAATGAGCAGTTCTTC. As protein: CASSPRDRYVNEQFF.

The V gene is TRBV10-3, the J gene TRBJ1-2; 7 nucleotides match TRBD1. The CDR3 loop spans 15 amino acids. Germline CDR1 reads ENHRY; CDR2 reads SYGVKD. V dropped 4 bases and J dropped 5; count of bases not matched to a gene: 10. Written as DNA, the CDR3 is TGTGCCATCAGTGGATCGGGACAGATAATTTATGGCTACACCTTC. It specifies CAISGSGQIIYGYTF.

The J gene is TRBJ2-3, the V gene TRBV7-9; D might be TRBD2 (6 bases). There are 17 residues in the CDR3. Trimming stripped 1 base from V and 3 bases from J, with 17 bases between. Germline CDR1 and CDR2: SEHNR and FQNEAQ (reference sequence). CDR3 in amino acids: CASSLGASSEGTDTQYF. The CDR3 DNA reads TGTGCCAGCAGCTTAGGGGCCAGCTCGGAGGGTACAGATACGCAGTATTTT.

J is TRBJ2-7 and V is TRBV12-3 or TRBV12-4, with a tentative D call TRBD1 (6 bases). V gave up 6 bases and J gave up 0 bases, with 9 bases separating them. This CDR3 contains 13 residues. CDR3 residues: CASRPGHSYEQYF. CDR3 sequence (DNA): TGTGCCAGCAGACCGGGACACTCCTACGAGCAGTACTTC.

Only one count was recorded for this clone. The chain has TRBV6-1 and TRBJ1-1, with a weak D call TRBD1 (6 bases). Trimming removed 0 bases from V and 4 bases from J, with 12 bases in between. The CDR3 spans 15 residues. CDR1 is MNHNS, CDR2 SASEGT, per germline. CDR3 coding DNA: TGTGCCAGCAGTGAAGCTACAGGGTTAGGCACTGAAGCTTTCTTT. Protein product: CASSEATGLGTEAFF.

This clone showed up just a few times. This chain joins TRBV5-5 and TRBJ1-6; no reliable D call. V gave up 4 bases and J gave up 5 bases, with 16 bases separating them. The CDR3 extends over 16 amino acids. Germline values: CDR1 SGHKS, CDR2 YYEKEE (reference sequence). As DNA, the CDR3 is TGTGCCAGCAGCGAAAACCCATCGGGTGATAATTCACCCCTCCACTTT. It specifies CASSENPSGDNSPLHF. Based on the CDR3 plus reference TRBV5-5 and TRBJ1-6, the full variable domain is DAGVTQSPTHLIKTRGQQVTLRCSPISGHKSVSWYQQVLGQGPQFIFQYYEKEERGRGNFPDRFSARQFPNYSSELNVNALLLGDSALYLCASSENPSGDNSPLHFGNGTRLTVT.

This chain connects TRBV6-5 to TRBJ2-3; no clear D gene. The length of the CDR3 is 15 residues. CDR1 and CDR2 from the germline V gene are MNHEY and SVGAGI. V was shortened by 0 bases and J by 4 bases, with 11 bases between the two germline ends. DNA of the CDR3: TGTGCCAGCAGTTACTCCTCAGAATATTCAGATACGCAGTATTTT. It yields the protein CASSYSSEYSDTQYF.

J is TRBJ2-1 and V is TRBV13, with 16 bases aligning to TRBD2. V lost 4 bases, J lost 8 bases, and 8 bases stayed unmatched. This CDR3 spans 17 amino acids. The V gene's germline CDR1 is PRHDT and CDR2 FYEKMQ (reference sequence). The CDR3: CASSSPGTSGGAHEQFF. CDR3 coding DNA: TGTGCCAGCAGCTCCCCTGGGACTAGCGGGGGGGCCCATGAGCAGTTCTTC.

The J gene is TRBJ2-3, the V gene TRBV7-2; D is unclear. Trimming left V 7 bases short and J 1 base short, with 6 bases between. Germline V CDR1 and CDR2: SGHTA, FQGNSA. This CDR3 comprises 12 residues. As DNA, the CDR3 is TGTGCCAGCAACAGAGGCACAGATACGCAGTATTTT. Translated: CASNRGTDTQYF.

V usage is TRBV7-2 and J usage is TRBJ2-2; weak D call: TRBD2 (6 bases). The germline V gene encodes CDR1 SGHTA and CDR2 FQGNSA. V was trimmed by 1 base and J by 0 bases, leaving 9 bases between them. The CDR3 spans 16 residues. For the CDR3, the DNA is TGTGCCAGCAGCTTAGGCGGGGTCGCGAACACCGGGGAGCTGTTTTTT. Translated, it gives CASSLGGVANTGELFF.

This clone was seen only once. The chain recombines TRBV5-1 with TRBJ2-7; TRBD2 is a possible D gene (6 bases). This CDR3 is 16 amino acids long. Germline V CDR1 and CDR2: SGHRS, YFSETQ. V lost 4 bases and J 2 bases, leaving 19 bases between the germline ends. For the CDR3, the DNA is TGCGCCAGCAGCACCGGAGGAGGGGCGCTAACCTACGAGCAGTACTTC. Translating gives CASSTGGGALTYEQYF.

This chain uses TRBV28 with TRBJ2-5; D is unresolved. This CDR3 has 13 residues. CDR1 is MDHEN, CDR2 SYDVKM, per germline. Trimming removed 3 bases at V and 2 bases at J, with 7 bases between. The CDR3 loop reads CASSFYEQETQYF. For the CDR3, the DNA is TGTGCCAGCAGTTTCTATGAACAAGAGACCCAGTACTTC.